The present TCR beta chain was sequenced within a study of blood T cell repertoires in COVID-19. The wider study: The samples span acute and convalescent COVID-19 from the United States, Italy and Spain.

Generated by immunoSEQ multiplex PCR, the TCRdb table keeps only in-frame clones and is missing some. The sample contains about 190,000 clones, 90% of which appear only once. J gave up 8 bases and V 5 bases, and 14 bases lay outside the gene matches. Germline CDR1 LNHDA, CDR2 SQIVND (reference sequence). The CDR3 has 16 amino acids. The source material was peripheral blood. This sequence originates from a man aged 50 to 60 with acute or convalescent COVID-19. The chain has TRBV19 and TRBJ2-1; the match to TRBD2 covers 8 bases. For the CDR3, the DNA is TGTGCCAGTAGTGGCAGGACTAGCTCGGGGAAGGATGAGCAGTTCTTC. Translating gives CASSGRTSSGKDEQFF.